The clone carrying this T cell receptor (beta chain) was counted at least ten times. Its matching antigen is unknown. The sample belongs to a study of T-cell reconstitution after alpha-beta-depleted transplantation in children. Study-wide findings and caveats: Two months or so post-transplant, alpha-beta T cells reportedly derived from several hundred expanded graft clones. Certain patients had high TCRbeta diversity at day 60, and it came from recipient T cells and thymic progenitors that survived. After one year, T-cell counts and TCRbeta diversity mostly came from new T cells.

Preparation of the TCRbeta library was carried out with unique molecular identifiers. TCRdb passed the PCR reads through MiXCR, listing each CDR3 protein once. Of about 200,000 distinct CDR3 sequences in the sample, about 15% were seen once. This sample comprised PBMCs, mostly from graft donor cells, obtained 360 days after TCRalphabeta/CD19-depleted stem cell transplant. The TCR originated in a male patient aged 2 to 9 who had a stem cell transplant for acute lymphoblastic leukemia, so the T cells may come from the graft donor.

The CDR3 bases are TGTGCCAGCAGTAGAACCGGGACTTGGAGGAATCAGCCCCAGCATTTT. Its translation: CASSRTGTWRNQPQHF. The chain has TRBV27 and TRBJ1-5; possible D gene TRBD1, 5 bases. The CDR3 has 16 residues. V gave up 5 bases and J gave up 4 bases, with 18 bases separating them. Germline CDR1 is MNHEY and CDR2 is SMNVEV (reference sequence).